Listed here is a single TCR beta chain. What it recognizes is unknown. The sample originates from a study of cytomegalovirus exposure and HLA in healthy donors. General observations from the study: Both high specificity and high sensitivity reportedly marked the classifier's diagnosis of cytomegalovirus status. Analysis performed later showed TCR beta chains linked to HLA being more clonally expanded than equally common others. Later analysis identified several of the most significant clusters that appeared linked to common viral pathogens.

Vbeta (60) and Jbeta (13) primers were used in the PCR. The repertoire was sequenced with immunoSEQ multiplex PCR; TCRdb's copy has only in-frame clones and lacks some. The top ten clones hold around 1.5% of a sample with about 180,000 clones, 76% of them seen once. This CDR3 spans 15 amino acids. From germline, CDR1 is LGHNA and CDR2 YNFKEQ. Trimming left V 0 bases short and J 6 bases short, with 9 bases between. This TCR came from a man aged 18 to 29 in good health and CMV-seronegative. The sequenced material came from PBMCs. The chain couples TRBV4-2 to TRBJ1-6, with D possibly being TRBD1 (6 bases). The chain's CDR3 is CASSQESGVNSPLHF. Written as DNA, the CDR3 is TGTGCCAGCAGCCAAGAATCAGGGGTTAATTCACCCCTCCACTTT.